Each of the 13 T cell receptor beta chains below was sequenced from the same sample in a study of blood T cell repertoires in COVID-19. The assay was immunoSEQ multiplex PCR, and TCRdb's table has in-frame clones only and misses some. The table has around 88,000 clones, about 85% seen once; the top ten hold 4% to 5.5%. Sequencing was done on a sample of peripheral blood. The receptors were gathered from a man aged 55 to 70 with acute or convalescent COVID-19.

The chain is built from TRBV5-4 and TRBJ2-1; 8 bases are shared with TRBD2. V was clipped by 5 bases and J by 4 bases; unmatched bases: 11. The CDR3 runs to 16 residues. The germline CDR1 and CDR2 sequences are SGHNT and YYREEE (reference sequence). The CDR3 spells CASRITGGGTYNEQFF. In nucleotides, the CDR3 is TGTGCCAGCAGAATAACAGGCGGGGGGACTTACAATGAGCAGTTCTTC.

The J gene is TRBJ2-7, the V gene TRBV27; 12 bases are shared with TRBD1. Germline CDR1 and CDR2: MNHEY and SMNVEV (reference sequence). CDR3 length: 15 amino acids. The V gene end was trimmed by 3 bases and the J gene end by 6 bases; junction bases not matched to a gene: 6. Here the CDR3 reads CASSFRDRGHGEQYF. In DNA, the CDR3 is TGTGCCAGCAGTTTCCGGGACAGGGGGCATGGCGAGCAGTACTTC.

The chain combines TRBV6-6 with TRBJ2-5, with D uncertain. Germline CDR1 is MNHNY and CDR2 is SVGAGI (reference sequence). V lost 0 bases and J 6 bases, leaving 11 bases between the germline ends. The CDR3 extends over 14 amino acids. The CDR3 region is CASSYSIERQTQYF. The DNA of the CDR3 is TGTGCCAGCAGTTACTCGATCGAGAGGCAGACCCAGTACTTC.

This clone was recorded a few times. The V and J genes are TRBV18 and TRBJ2-1, with TRBD1 as a possible D gene (5 bases). V lost 3 bases and J 10 bases, leaving 19 bases between the germline ends. Germline loops: CDR1 KGHSH, CDR2 LQKENI. The CDR3 runs to 15 residues. CDR3 bases: TGTGCCAGCTCACCGTCGCTGGGGCGGACCGGCGAGCAGTTCTTC. Protein product: CASSPSLGRTGEQFF.

V is TRBV7-9 and J is TRBJ1-1, with D possibly matching TRBD1 (6 bases). Germline V gene lookup returns CDR1 SEHNR and CDR2 FQNEAQ (reference sequence). The CDR3 runs 13 residues. V dropped 5 bases and J dropped 4 bases, with 11 bases sitting between them. CDR3 sequence (DNA): TGTGCCAGCAGCCGCGAGGGGGTCACTGAAGCTTTCTTT. Translating gives CASSREGVTEAFF.

This clone was counted many times. V gene TRBV6-1 combines with J gene TRBJ1-6; D possibly corresponds to TRBD1 (6 bases). The V end lost 2 bases, the J end lost 9 bases, and 14 bases lay between the germline ends. The germline V gene encodes CDR1 MNHNS and CDR2 SASEGT. The CDR3 is 15 residues long. The CDR3 DNA follows: TGTGCCAGCAGTGAATCTGCAGGGGAGGGTTCACCCCTCCACTTT. Its protein is CASSESAGEGSPLHF.

The rearrangement joins TRBV10-3 to TRBJ1-1; possible D gene TRBD1, 6 bases. Germline V lookup: CDR1 ENHRY, CDR2 SYGVKD. The CDR3 runs to 13 residues. V lost 4 bases and J lost 5, with 11 bases in between. Here the CDR3 reads CAISAGVGTEAFF. CDR3 in DNA: TGTGCCATCAGTGCAGGGGTGGGGACTGAAGCTTTCTTT.

The CDR3 DNA reads as TGTGCCAGCTCACTATCCTCTGGGGCCAACGTCCTGACTTTC. It codes for CASSLSSGANVLTF. The chain recombines TRBV18 with TRBJ2-6; D call uncertain. V was cut by 4 bases and J by 0 bases, with 4 bases left in between. Germline values: CDR1 KGHSH, CDR2 LQKENI. This CDR3 comprises 14 residues.

This clone was detected once. The chain joins TRBV25-1 to TRBJ2-5, with TRBD2 matching over 9 bases. Trimming at V came to 11 bases and at J to 2 bases, leaving 9 bases not matched to a gene. Germline CDR1 MGHDK, CDR2 SYGVNS. This CDR3 spans 14 amino acids. The CDR3 loop is CASNIAGGQETQYF. As DNA, the CDR3 is TGTGCCTCTAACATCGCGGGGGGGCAAGAGACCCAGTACTTC.

The chain employs TRBV5-1 and TRBJ1-1, with a tentative D call TRBD1 (6 bases). V lost 2 bases to trimming and J lost 4 bases, with 9 bases between them. The CDR3 runs 13 residues. Germline V gene sequence: CDR1 SGHRS, CDR2 YFSETQ. The CDR3 DNA sequence: TGCGCCAGCAGCTTTAGGGGGGGCACTGAAGCTTTCTTT. Its protein is CASSFRGGTEAFF.

This chain joins TRBV6-5 and TRBJ1-4; perhaps TRBD1 as D (5 bases). Germline loops: CDR1 MNHEY, CDR2 SVGAGI. The length of the CDR3 is 15 residues. V lost 6 bases, J lost 0 bases, and 11 bases lay in between. CDR3 nucleotides: TGTGCCAGCAGCCCCCGGGGGGCAACTAATGAAAAACTGTTTTTT. Translation gives CASSPRGATNEKLFF.

The chain links TRBV7-8 to TRBJ1-2, with D perhaps matching TRBD1 (6 bases). CDR1 is SGHVS and CDR2 is FQNEAQ in the germline V gene. The CDR3 spans 17 residues. The V gene lost 5 bases and the J gene lost 2 bases, with 21 bases spanning the gap. This chain's CDR3 is CASSNMGGRGANYGYTF. DNA of the CDR3: TGTGCCAGCAGCAATATGGGAGGGAGGGGGGCGAACTATGGCTACACCTTC.

V is TRBV12-5 and J is TRBJ1-2, with a tentative D call TRBD1 (6 bases). Looked up from germline, CDR1 is LGHNT and CDR2 is FRNRAP. Trimming removed 6 bases from V and 2 bases from J, with 16 bases in between. The CDR3 runs to 15 residues. In DNA, the CDR3 is TGTGCTAGTGGACCCGGCCGGGACACCAACTATGGCTACACCTTC. Residues: CASGPGRDTNYGYTF.